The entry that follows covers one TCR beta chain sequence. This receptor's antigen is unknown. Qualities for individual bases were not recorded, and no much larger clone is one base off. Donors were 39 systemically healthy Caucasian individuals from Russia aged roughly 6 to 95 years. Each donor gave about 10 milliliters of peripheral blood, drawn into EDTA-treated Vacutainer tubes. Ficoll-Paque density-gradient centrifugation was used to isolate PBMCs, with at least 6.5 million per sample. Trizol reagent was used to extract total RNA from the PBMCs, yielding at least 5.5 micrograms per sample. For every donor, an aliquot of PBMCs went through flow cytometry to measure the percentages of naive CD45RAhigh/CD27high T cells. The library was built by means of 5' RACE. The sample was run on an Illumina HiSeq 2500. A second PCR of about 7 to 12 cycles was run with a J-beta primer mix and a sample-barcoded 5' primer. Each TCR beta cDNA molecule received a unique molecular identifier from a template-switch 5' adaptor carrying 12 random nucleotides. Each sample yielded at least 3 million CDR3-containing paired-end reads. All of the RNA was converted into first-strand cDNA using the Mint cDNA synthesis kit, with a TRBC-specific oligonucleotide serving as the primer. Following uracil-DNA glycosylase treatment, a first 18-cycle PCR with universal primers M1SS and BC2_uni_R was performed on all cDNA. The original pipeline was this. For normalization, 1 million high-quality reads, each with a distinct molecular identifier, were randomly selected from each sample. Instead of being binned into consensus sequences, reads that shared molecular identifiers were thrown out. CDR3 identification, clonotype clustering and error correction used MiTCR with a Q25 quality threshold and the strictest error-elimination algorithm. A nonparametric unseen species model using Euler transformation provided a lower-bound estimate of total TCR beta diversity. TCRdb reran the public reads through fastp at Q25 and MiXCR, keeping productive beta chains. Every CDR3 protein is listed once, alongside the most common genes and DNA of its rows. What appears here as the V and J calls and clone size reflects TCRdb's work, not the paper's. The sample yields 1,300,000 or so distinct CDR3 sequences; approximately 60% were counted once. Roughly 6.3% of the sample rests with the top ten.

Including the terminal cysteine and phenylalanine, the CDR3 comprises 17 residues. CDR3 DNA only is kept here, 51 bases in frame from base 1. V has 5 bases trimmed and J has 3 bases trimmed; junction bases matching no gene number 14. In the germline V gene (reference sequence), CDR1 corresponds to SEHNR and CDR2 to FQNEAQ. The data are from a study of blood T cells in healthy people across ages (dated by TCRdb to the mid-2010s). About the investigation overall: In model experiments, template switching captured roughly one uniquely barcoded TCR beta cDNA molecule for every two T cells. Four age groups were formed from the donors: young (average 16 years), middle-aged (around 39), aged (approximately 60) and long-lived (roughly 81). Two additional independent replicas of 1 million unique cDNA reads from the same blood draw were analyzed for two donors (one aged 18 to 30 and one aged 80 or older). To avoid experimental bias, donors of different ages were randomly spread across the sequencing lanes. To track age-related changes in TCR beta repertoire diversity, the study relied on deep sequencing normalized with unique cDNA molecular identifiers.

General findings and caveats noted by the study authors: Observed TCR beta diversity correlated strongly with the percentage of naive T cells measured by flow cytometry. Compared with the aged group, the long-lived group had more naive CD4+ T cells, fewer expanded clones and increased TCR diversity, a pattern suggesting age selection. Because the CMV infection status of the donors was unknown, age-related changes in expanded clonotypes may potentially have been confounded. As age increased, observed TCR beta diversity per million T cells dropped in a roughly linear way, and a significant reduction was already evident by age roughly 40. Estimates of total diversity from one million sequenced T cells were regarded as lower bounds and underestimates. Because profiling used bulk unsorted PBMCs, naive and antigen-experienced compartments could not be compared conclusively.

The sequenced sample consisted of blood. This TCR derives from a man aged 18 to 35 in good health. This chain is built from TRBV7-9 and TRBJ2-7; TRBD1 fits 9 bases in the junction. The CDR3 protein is CASSPRYEGQGFYEQYF. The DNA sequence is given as TGTGCCAGCAGCCCCCGGTACGAGGGACAGGGATTCTACGAGCAGTACTTC.